Below, 5 T cell receptor beta chains from the same sample are listed, as sequenced in a study of cytomegalovirus exposure and HLA in healthy donors listed by TCRdb under 2017. The library was obtained by the immunoSEQ multiplex PCR assay. For the multiplex PCR, a mixture combining 60 forward primers for TCR Vbeta segments and 13 reverse primers for TCR Jbeta segments was used. TCRdb took over this immuneACCESS table, retaining in-frame rearrangements with V and J assigned. Such tables are incomplete; in checked studies, under half of the missing clones stem from an unresolved V gene, and the remainder is unexplained. A total of approximately 31,000 clones appear in this sample, approximately 87% of them only once. The biggest ten clones account for 2.7% of the sample. The specimen was PBMCs. These receptors were collected from a boy between 5 and 17 years old in good health and CMV-seronegative.

J is TRBJ2-6 and V is TRBV5-1; the match to TRBD1 covers 8 bases. V shed 4 bases, J shed 4 bases, and the junction held 4 bases outside the gene matches. Germline values: CDR1 SGHRS, CDR2 YFSETQ. This CDR3 contains 15 residues. CDR3 nucleotide sequence: TGCGCCAGCAGCCCGGACAGGGCCGGGGCCAACGTCCTGACTTTC. It translates to CASSPDRAGANVLTF.

The chain uses TRBV13 and TRBJ2-3, with 7 bases identical to TRBD2. This CDR3 region has 15 residues. From germline, CDR1 is PRHDT and CDR2 FYEKMQ (reference sequence). Unmatched junction bases numbered 10, after V lost 5 bases and J lost 5 bases. Here the CDR3 DNA reads TGTGCCAGCAGCCGCGCGGGGAGCGGGGTAGATACGCAGTATTTT. This translates into CASSRAGSGVDTQYF.

V and J are TRBV5-6 and TRBJ1-6; 8 nucleotides line up with TRBD1. V gave up 2 bases and J gave up 0 bases; unmatched junction bases: 7. Germline V gene sequence: CDR1 SGHDT, CDR2 YYEEEE. The CDR3 consists of 18 residues. CDR3 loop: CASSLLRTGSSYNSPLHF. The CDR3 bases are TGTGCCAGCAGCTTACTTCGGACAGGGAGCTCCTATAATTCACCCCTCCACTTT.

J is TRBJ2-7 and V is TRBV19, with D hard to call. Trimming removed 6 bases at V and 3 bases at J, with 18 bases between. This CDR3 region has 15 residues. The germline gives CDR1 LNHDA, CDR2 SQIVND (reference sequence). CDR3 sequence reads: CASSTTPGLNYEQYF. The CDR3 nucleotides are TGTGCCAGTAGCACAACTCCAGGCCTTAACTACGAGCAGTACTTC.

This clone was observed a single time. The chain carries TRBV11-2 and TRBJ2-3; D gene uncertain. Deletions cut 2 bases from V and 2 bases from J, with 5 bases between. CDR3 length: 13 residues. Germline V gene data show CDR1 as SGHAT and CDR2 as FQNNGV. CDR3 residues: CASSLSPTDTQYF. The CDR3 coding sequence is TGTGCCAGCAGCTTATCTCCCACAGATACGCAGTATTTT.